This is a list of T cell receptor beta chains from one sample in a study of blood T cell repertoires in COVID-19. The assay was immunoSEQ multiplex PCR, and TCRdb's table has in-frame clones only and misses some. The table has roughly 180,000 clones, about 70% seen once. Source material: peripheral blood. These receptors were taken from a woman aged 45-59 years with active or convalescent COVID-19. The conserved cysteine and the conserved F or W are not part of the CDR3 here. The order of the fields is V gene, J gene, CDR3 protein.

>TRBV21-1|TRBJ2-7
ASSKQGQGSNEQY
>TRBV6-2/TRBV6-3|TRBJ1-1
ASSYSNFWPNTEAF
>TRBV12-3/TRBV12-4|TRBJ1-6
ASMVGKNSPLH
>TRBV11-2|TRBJ2-1
ASSLASGFSYNEQF
>TRBV5-8|TRBJ1-2
ASSLVTRPKGYT
>TRBV7-8|TRBJ2-5
ASSLGLAVETQY
>TRBV12-5|TRBJ2-3
ASGPDGGPDTQY
>TRBV19|TRBJ2-2
ASSFFSGGSEVPGELF
>TRBV7-2|TRBJ1-5
ASSFQGNQPQH
>TRBV3-1/TRBV3-2|TRBJ2-7
ASSQLSRTGPKTSYEQY
>TRBV5-1|TRBJ1-6
ASSLQQGASNSPLH
>TRBV12-3/TRBV12-4|TRBJ1-1
ASSFNGDTEAF
>TRBV18|TRBJ1-4
ASSRRVTGGNEKLF
>TRBV19|TRBJ2-4
ASSPRTGNRDIQY
>TRBV10-3|TRBJ2-1
AIRGGLGNEQF
>TRBV9|TRBJ2-3
ASSVSAADTQY
>TRBV19|TRBJ2-1
ASSIDYHYNEQF
>TRBV5-5|TRBJ2-1
ASSFEGQGWNEQF
>TRBV6-2/TRBV6-3|TRBJ2-3
ASSWGGGGPQDTQY
>TRBV6-1|TRBJ1-2
ASSESPTQGLYGYT